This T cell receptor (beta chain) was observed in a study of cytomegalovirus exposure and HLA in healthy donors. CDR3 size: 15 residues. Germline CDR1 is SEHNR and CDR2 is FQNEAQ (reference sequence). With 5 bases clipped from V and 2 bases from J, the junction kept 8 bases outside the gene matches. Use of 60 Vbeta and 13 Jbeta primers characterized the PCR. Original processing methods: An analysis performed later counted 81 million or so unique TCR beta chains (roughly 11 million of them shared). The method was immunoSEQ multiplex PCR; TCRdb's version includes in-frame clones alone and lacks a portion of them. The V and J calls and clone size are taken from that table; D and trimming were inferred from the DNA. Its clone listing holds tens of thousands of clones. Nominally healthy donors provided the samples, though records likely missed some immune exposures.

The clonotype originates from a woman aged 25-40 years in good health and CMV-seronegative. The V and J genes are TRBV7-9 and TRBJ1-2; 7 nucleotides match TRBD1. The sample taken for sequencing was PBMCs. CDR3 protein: CASSPNLGGNYGYTF. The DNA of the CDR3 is TGTGCCAGCAGCCCGAACCTAGGGGGCAACTATGGCTACACCTTC.